Below, 4 T cell receptor beta chains from the same sample are listed, as sequenced in a study of tumor-infiltrating lymphocytes in localized non-small cell lung cancer. Assay: immunoSEQ multiplex PCR; the TCRdb copy retains only in-frame clones and omits some. The table records approximately 24,000 clones, about three fifths of them present only once. Sequenced sample: lung tumor tissue. The receptors were gathered from a human donor with non-small cell lung cancer.

The gene calls are TRBV5-1 and TRBJ1-1, with D perhaps matching TRBD1 (5 bases). CDR1 is SGHRS and CDR2 is YFSETQ in the germline V gene. The ends were cut back, 2 bases at V and 7 bases at J, with 12 bases in the middle. The length of the CDR3 is 13 residues. The DNA for the CDR3 is TGCGCCAGCAGCTTTCAGGGAATGAATGAAGCTTTCTTT. Amino acids: CASSFQGMNEAFF.

The rearrangement joins TRBV12-5 to TRBJ2-2; D might be TRBD1 (5 bases). Germline V CDR1 and CDR2: LGHNT, FRNRAP. The CDR3 loop spans 16 amino acids. Trimming shortened V by 0 bases and J by 4 bases, and 12 bases separated the two germline ends. CDR3 region: CASGLVKGLLTGELFF. CDR3 nucleotide sequence: TGTGCTAGTGGTTTGGTAAAGGGGCTTCTCACCGGGGAGCTGTTTTTT.

This chain uses TRBV5-1 with TRBJ2-5; D gene ambiguous. Germline V lookup: CDR1 SGHRS, CDR2 YFSETQ. V was cut by 4 bases and J by 1 base, with 2 bases left in between. The CDR3 spans 11 residues. The CDR3 bases are TGCGCCAGCAGCCTCCAAGAGACCCAGTACTTC. It codes for CASSLQETQYF.

In its sample, this clone was seen once. This sequence joins TRBV2 and TRBJ2-7, with 11 bases matching TRBD1. CDR3 length: 19 amino acids. J gave up 3 bases and V 2 bases, and 15 bases lay outside the gene matches. Germline lookup yields CDR1 SNHLY and CDR2 FYNNEI. In DNA form, the CDR3 reads TGTGCCAGCAGTGAACCGTCGATTATCGGGACAGGGGGTTTCTACGAGCAGTACTTC. Translated, it gives CASSEPSIIGTGGFYEQYF.